This note documents a single T cell receptor beta chain sequence. The table came from immunoSEQ multiplex PCR; TCRdb's copy has only in-frame clones and leaves some out. The sample includes a few hundred thousand clones, more than 85% of them seen just once. The data were obtained in a study of blood T cell repertoires in COVID-19. One Seattle source followed patients from active infection through their disease course. Trimming took 6 bases from V and 7 from J, leaving 16 bases between them. This CDR3 is 13 amino acids long. From germline, CDR1 is SQVTM and CDR2 ANQGSEA. This chain links TRBV29-1 with TRBJ2-4; D might be TRBD2 (6 bases). This receptor was taken from a woman aged 45-59 years with COVID-19, enrolled during active disease. Material for sequencing was peripheral blood. This CDR3 is CSVTDRERNIQYF. CDR3 nucleotides: TGCAGCGTCACGGACCGGGAGAGGAACATTCAGTACTTC. The whole variable domain, remainder taken from reference TRBV29-1 and TRBJ2-4, is SAVISQKPSRDICQRGTSLTIQCQVDSQVTMMFWYRQQPGQSLTLIATANQGSEATYESGFVIDKFPISRPNLTFSTLTVSNMSPEDSSIYLCSVTDRERNIQYFGAGTRLSVL.